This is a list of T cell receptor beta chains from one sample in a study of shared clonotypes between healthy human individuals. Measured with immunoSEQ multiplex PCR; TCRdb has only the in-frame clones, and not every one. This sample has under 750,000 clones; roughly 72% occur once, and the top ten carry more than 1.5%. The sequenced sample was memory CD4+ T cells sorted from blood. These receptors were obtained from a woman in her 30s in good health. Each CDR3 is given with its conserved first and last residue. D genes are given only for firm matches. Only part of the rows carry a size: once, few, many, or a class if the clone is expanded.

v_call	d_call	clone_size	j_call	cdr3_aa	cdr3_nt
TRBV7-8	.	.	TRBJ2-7	CASSNRTPLTSRYEQYF	TGTGCCAGCAGCAATAGGACCCCGTTGACATCTAGGTACGAGCAGTACTTC
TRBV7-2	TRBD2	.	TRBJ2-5	CASNPRGLAEQETQYF	TGTGCCAGCAACCCGCGGGGACTAGCGGAACAAGAGACCCAGTACTTC
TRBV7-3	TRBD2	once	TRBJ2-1	CASSLGTSGSWGEQFF	TGTGCCAGCAGCTTAGGGACTAGCGGGAGTTGGGGTGAGCAGTTCTTC
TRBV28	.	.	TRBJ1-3	CASRHFDIFSGNTIYF	TGTGCTAGCAGACACTTTGACATCTTCTCTGGAAACACCATATATTTT
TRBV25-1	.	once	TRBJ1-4	CASSSRQFSTNEKLFF	TGTGCCAGCAGTTCCAGACAGTTCTCAACTAATGAAAAACTGTTTTTT
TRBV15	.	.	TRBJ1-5	CATSRGTAGWQPQHF	TGTGCCACCAGCAGAGGCACCGCAGGGTGGCAGCCCCAGCATTTT
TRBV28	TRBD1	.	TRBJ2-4	CASSLLGDRGYIQYF	TGTGCCAGCAGTTTATTGGGGGACAGGGGATACATTCAGTACTTC
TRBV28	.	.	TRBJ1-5	CASRSTGFNQPQHF	TGTGCCAGCAGAAGTACGGGGTTTAATCAGCCCCAGCATTTT
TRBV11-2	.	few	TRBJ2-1	CASSPGDYNEQFF	TGTGCCAGCAGCCCAGGGGACTACAATGAGCAGTTCTTC
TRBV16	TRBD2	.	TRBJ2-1	CASSQVGREDYNEQFF	TGTGCCAGCAGCCAAGTCGGGCGGGAGGACTACAATGAGCAGTTCTTC
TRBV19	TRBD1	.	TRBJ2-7	CASSTIERQGSEQYF	TGTGCCAGTAGTACAATCGAACGACAGGGAAGCGAGCAGTACTTC
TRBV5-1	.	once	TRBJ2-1	CASSLGQRSNEQFF	TGCGCCAGCAGCTTGGGACAGCGGTCCAATGAGCAGTTCTTC
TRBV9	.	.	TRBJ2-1	CASSVAWEEQFF	TGTGCCAGCAGCGTAGCCTGGGAAGAGCAGTTCTTC
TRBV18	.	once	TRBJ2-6	CASSPPRRVDSGANVLTF	TGTGCCAGCTCACCACCCCGCAGGGTAGACTCTGGGGCCAACGTCCTGACTTTC
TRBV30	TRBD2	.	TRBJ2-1	CAWSVGLAGDEQFF	TGTGCCTGGAGTGTGGGACTAGCGGGTGATGAGCAGTTCTTC
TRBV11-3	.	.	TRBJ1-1	CASSLGFQGDTEAFF	TGTGCCAGCAGCTTAGGTTTCCAGGGTGACACTGAAGCTTTCTTT
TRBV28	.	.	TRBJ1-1	CASSFRGGREAFF	TGTGCCAGCAGTTTCCGCGGGGGCCGTGAAGCTTTCTTT
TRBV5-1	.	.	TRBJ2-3	CASSDPPDTQYF	TGCGCCAGCAGTGACCCCCCAGATACGCAGTATTTT
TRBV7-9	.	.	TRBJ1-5	CASSHSWTRIGNQPQHF	TGTGCCAGCAGCCACAGTTGGACGCGGATTGGCAATCAGCCCCAGCATTTT
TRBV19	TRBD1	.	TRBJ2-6	CATMRGQRSGANVLTF	TGTGCCACAATGAGGGGGCAGAGATCTGGGGCCAACGTCCTGACTTTC
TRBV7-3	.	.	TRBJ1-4	CASSFRGPSGEKLFF	TGTGCCAGCAGTTTTAGGGGACCTTCGGGGGAAAAACTGTTTTTT
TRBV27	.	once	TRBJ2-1	CASSRDGPYNEQFF	TGTGCCAGCAGTCGGGACGGCCCCTACAATGAGCAGTTCTTC
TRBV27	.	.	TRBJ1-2	CASSLKRGSEGYGYTF	TGTGCCAGCAGTTTAAAAAGGGGGTCGGAAGGTTATGGCTACACCTTC
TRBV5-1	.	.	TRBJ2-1	CASSPASGLGEQFF	TGCGCCAGCAGCCCGGCCAGCGGGTTAGGGGAGCAGTTCTTC
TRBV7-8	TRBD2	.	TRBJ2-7	CASSFMTRGAGHEQYF	TGTGCCAGCAGCTTTATGACGCGGGGGGCAGGGCACGAGCAGTACTTC
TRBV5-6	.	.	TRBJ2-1	CASSLVTHSYNEQFF	TGTGCCAGCAGCTTGGTAACCCACTCCTACAATGAGCAGTTCTTC
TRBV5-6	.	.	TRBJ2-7	CASSSTSTLSGLSYEQYF	TGTGCCAGCAGCTCGACTAGTACTCTGTCGGGTCTCTCCTACGAGCAGTACTTC
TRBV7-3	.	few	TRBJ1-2	CASSLVGGAGANYGYTF	TGTGCCAGCAGCTTAGTGGGGGGAGCCGGGGCTAACTATGGCTACACCTTC
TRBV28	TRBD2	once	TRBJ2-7	CATCTSGSTYEQYF	TGTGCCACTTGCACTAGCGGGAGCACCTACGAGCAGTACTTC
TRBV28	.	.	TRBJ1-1	CASSFGGNTEAFF	TGTGCCAGCAGTTTTGGGGGGAACACTGAAGCTTTCTTT
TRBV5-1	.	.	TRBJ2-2	CASRVGSSNTGELFF	TGCGCCAGCAGGGTGGGGTCCTCGAACACCGGGGAGCTGTTTTTT
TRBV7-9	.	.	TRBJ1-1	CASSRTDHNTEAFF	TGTGCCAGCAGCCGAACAGACCATAACACTGAAGCTTTCTTT
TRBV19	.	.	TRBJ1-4	CASRRGGAPNEKLFF	TGTGCCAGTCGACGAGGAGGGGCACCTAATGAAAAACTGTTTTTT
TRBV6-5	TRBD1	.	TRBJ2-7	CASTGGQLPYEQYF	TGTGCCAGCACAGGGGGACAGCTCCCCTACGAGCAGTACTTC
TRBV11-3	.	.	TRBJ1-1	CASSATMNTEAFF	TGTGCCAGCAGTGCAACCATGAACACTGAAGCTTTCTTT
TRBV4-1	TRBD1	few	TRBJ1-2	CASSQLTGTGYGYTF	TGCGCCAGCAGCCAGTTGACAGGGACCGGCTATGGCTACACCTTC
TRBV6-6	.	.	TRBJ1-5	CASNVGSRNQPQHF	TGTGCCAGCAATGTAGGGTCTCGGAATCAGCCCCAGCATTTT